These 12 T cell receptor beta chains were sequenced from one sample in a study of T-cell reconstitution after alpha-beta-depleted transplantation in children. The authors prepared the TCRbeta library with unique molecular identifiers. TCRdb analysed the PCR reads with MiXCR anew, one entry per CDR3 protein. The repertoire holds about 400,000 distinct CDR3 sequences, with roughly 20% as singletons. The input for sequencing was PBMCs from the stem cell graft donor, taken from the stem cell graft. These receptors all stem from a human donor who donated a stem cell graft to a child with acute myeloid leukemia.

The chain couples TRBV10-2 to TRBJ2-7; the D is unclear. V was shortened by 2 bases and J by 6 bases, with 8 bases between the two germline ends. From germline, CDR1 is WSHSY and CDR2 SAAADI. This CDR3 has 12 residues. The CDR3 region is CASSEPTIEQYF. The CDR3 DNA reads as TGCGCCAGCAGTGAGCCCACTATCGAGCAGTACTTC.

The chain is built from TRBV6-2 or TRBV6-3 and TRBJ2-3; 10 nucleotides match TRBD2. The CDR3 sequence is 15 residues long. J lost 11 bases, V lost 4 bases, and 12 bases had no gene match. Looked up from germline, CDR1 is MNHEY and CDR2 is SVGEGT. The CDR3 sequence is CASSLGLASPSGQYF. The CDR3 DNA reads as TGTGCCAGCAGTTTGGGACTAGCGAGCCCGTCCGGGCAGTATTTT.

This chain uses TRBV6-5 with TRBJ1-6; 9 bases map to TRBD1. Trimming took 2 bases from V and 6 from J; bases not matched to a gene: 2. The germline CDR1 and CDR2 sequences are MNHEY and SVGAGI. This CDR3 has 15 residues. CDR3 in amino acids: CASSYLGQGNSPLHF. The CDR3 region has the DNA TGTGCCAGCAGTTACCTGGGACAGGGTAATTCACCCCTCCACTTT.

This chain links TRBV7-8 with TRBJ2-2; D may be TRBD1 (5 bases). The V end was cut by 1 base, the J end by 5 bases, with 11 bases between. CDR1 and CDR2 from the germline V gene are SGHVS and FQNEAQ. The CDR3 is made up of 15 amino acids. CDR3 residues: CASSLDGARTGELFF. The CDR3 DNA reads as TGTGCCAGCAGCTTAGATGGGGCGAGGACCGGGGAGCTGTTTTTT.

The gene calls are TRBV10-3 and TRBJ2-7, with 8 bases matching TRBD1. The CDR3 is made up of 13 amino acids. V trimming: 0 bases; J trimming: 9 bases; junction bases outside the gene matches: 4. Germline CDR1 reads ENHRY; CDR2 reads SYGVKD. The CDR3 DNA reads as TGTGCCATCAGTGAGTCCAGGGGGCCGGCGCAGTACTTC. Translating it yields CAISESRGPAQYF.

The V gene is TRBV5-1, the J gene TRBJ1-5; no clear D. Trimming took 0 bases from V and 11 from J, leaving 12 bases between them. The length of the CDR3 is 13 residues. Germline CDR1 and CDR2: SGHRS and YFSETQ. The CDR3: CASSLAEGSAQHF. The CDR3 nucleotides read TGCGCCAGCAGCTTGGCCGAGGGATCGGCCCAGCATTTT.

J is TRBJ2-3 and V is TRBV12-3 or TRBV12-4; TRBD1 matches 8 bases. The V and J ends lost 4 bases and 0 bases, in that order; junction bases with no gene match: 0. CDR3 size: 14 residues. The CDR3 DNA reads TGTGCCAGCAGTTGGGACAGGAGCACAGATACGCAGTATTTT. It encodes CASSWDRSTDTQYF.

This clonotype was seen a few times. The chain links TRBV20-1 to TRBJ2-5, with D hard to call. Trimming pared 4 bases from V and 5 bases from J, leaving 11 bases between. Germline V gene sequence: CDR1 DFQATT, CDR2 SNEGSKA (reference sequence). The CDR3 consists of 12 residues. CDR3 residues: CSAKSSKETQYF. The DNA of the CDR3 is TGCAGTGCTAAATCCAGCAAGGAGACCCAGTACTTC.

This clonotype was detected only a few times. The chain couples TRBV12-3 or TRBV12-4 to TRBJ1-5; tentative D call: TRBD1 (5 bases). Trimming cost V 3 bases and J 7 bases, with 10 bases left between them. The CDR3 length is 13 residues. The CDR3 loop reads CASSLGERQPQHF. CDR3 nucleotides: TGTGCCAGCAGTTTGGGGGAGAGGCAGCCCCAGCATTTT.

V gene TRBV4-2 combines with J gene TRBJ2-5; 8 nucleotides align to TRBD2. The CDR3 runs 16 residues. V gave up 0 bases and J gave up 4 bases; unmatched junction bases: 7. Per the germline V gene, CDR1 is LGHNA and CDR2 is YNFKEQ. In nucleotides, the CDR3 is TGTGCCAGCAGCCAAGATGGGACTAGGCCCCGAGAGACCCAGTACTTC. Residues: CASSQDGTRPRETQYF.

This clonotype has ten or more counts. The chain uses TRBV6-5 and TRBJ2-1; 11 nucleotides line up with TRBD2. V shed 6 bases, J shed 7 bases, and the junction held 11 bases outside the gene matches. This CDR3 is built from 16 residues. The V gene's germline CDR1 is MNHEY and CDR2 SVGAGI. CDR3 bases: TGTGCCAGCAGCTCCCGACTAGCGGGAAGTCGGAATGAGCAGTTCTTC. Translated, it gives CASSSRLAGSRNEQFF.

The chain uses TRBV12-3 or TRBV12-4 and TRBJ1-5, with D uncertain. The length of the CDR3 is 15 residues. Trimming took 4 bases from V and 0 from J, leaving 10 bases between them. The chain's CDR3 is CASSWAAFSNQPQHF. The CDR3 nucleotides are TGTGCCAGCAGTTGGGCGGCGTTTAGCAATCAGCCCCAGCATTTT.